The text below deals with one T cell receptor (beta chain). This record comes from a study of blood T cell repertoires in COVID-19. Study-wide context: Material from acute and convalescent COVID-19 was sourced from the United States, Italy and Spain. In each case, the material was cDNA or gDNA derived from T cells, B-cell-depleted T cells, or PBMCs.

In the authors' workflow: Amplified reference gene primers provided the basis for estimating nucleated cell counts. Libraries were prepared by immunoSEQ multiplex PCR; TCRdb keeps only in-frame clonotypes and omits some of them. V and J calls and clone size are those listed in that table; D and trimming were worked out from the DNA. The sample has 300,000 to 350,000 clones; 89% are singletons. Seattle's enrolled individuals joined amid active infection and were then monitored longitudinally. The CDR3 length is 14 residues. Germline loops: CDR1 MNHEY, CDR2 SMNVEV (reference sequence). V was trimmed by 2 bases and J by 5 bases, leaving 12 bases between them.

This sequence originates from a woman in her sixties or seventies with COVID-19, enrolled during active disease. J is TRBJ1-1 and V is TRBV27, with D possibly matching TRBD1 (5 bases). Sequenced input: peripheral blood. The CDR3 spells CASSLGGETTEAFF. CDR3 bases: TGTGCCAGCAGTTTAGGGGGGGAAACAACTGAAGCTTTCTTT.